A selection of T cell receptor beta chains follows, all from one sample in a study of blood T cell repertoires in COVID-19. Clones were read by immunoSEQ multiplex PCR, and TCRdb kept only the in-frame ones, dropping some. The sample includes about 180,000 clones, about 85% of them seen just once. The source material was peripheral blood. Receptors originate from a woman of 80 years or more with acute or convalescent COVID-19. Both conserved end residues are part of each CDR3. The D gene is left open where the match is weak. Clone size is not always given. Where it is, it says once, few, many or a class for expanded clones.

j_call d_call clone_size v_call cdr3_nt cdr3_aa
TRBJ1-4 TRBD1 - TRBV6-1 TGTGCCAGCAGTGACCACAGGGGGGAAAATGAAAAACTGTTTTTT CASSDHRGENEKLFF
TRBJ2-2 - - TRBV20-1 TGCAGTGCCAGCGGTCCTGAGGAGCTGTTTTTT CSASGPEELFF
TRBJ1-2 TRBD1 - TRBV27 TGTGCCAGCAGTTTGGCCCCGACAGGGGCAGGCTACACCTTC CASSLAPTGAGYTF
TRBJ1-2 - - TRBV3-1/TRBV3-2 TGTGCCAGCAGCCAACAAACCGGGTTCGGTACCTTC CASSQQTGFGTF
TRBJ2-1 - once TRBV10-1 TGCGCCACCTTCAGGAAAAGCTACAATGAGCAGTTCTTC CATFRKSYNEQFF
TRBJ2-5 TRBD1 - TRBV19 TGTGCCAGTAGTGGTCCTTGGACAGGGCAAGAGACCCAGTACTTC CASSGPWTGQETQYF
TRBJ2-6 - - TRBV6-1 TGTGCCAGCAGTGAAAGAGGGGGGGCCAACGTCCTGACTTTC CASSERGGANVLTF
TRBJ2-6 - - TRBV18 TGTGCCAGCTCACGGGCAAAGGCCTCTGGGGCCAACGTCCTGACTTTC CASSRAKASGANVLTF
TRBJ1-2 - - TRBV9 TGTGCCAGCAGCCCACTGTCAGGGAACTATGGCTACACCTTC CASSPLSGNYGYTF
TRBJ1-1 - - TRBV10-3 TGTGCCATCAGTGAAGGGGGAGGGAGGAACACTGAAGCTTTCTTT CAISEGGGRNTEAFF
TRBJ2-7 TRBD2 - TRBV11-3 TGTGCCAGCAGCTTGGGACTAGGGAGAGACGAGCAGTACTTC CASSLGLGRDEQYF
TRBJ1-5 - - TRBV5-5 TGTGCCAGCAGCTTCGGGGGGAATCAGCCCCAGCATTTT CASSFGGNQPQHF
TRBJ2-5 TRBD2 - TRBV5-4 TGTGCCAGCACCCAGGGACTAGCGGCACCTCAAGAGACCCAGTACTTC CASTQGLAAPQETQYF
TRBJ2-1 TRBD2 - TRBV5-1 TGCGCCAGCAGCTTTGGGACTAGACTAGGGAATGAGCAGTTCTTC CASSFGTRLGNEQFF
TRBJ2-3 TRBD2 - TRBV15 TGTGCCACCAGCAGAGAAGGACTAGCGGGAGATACGCAGTATTTT CATSREGLAGDTQYF
TRBJ1-6 - - TRBV5-1 TGCGCCTCAACAATCGTAGCGGGGGACAATTCACCCCTCCACTTT CASTIVAGDNSPLHF
TRBJ1-4 TRBD1 once TRBV11-2 TGTGCCAGCAGCTTGTTGACAGGGGTGGGAGAAAAACTGTTTTTT CASSLLTGVGEKLFF
TRBJ2-3 TRBD1 - TRBV11-2 TGTGCCAGCAGCCAACTGGGACAGGGGGCTGGAGATACGCAGTATTTT CASSQLGQGAGDTQYF
TRBJ2-7 TRBD2 - TRBV5-1 TGCGCCAGCAGGACGGGACTAGCGGGAACCTACGAGCAGTACTTC CASRTGLAGTYEQYF
TRBJ2-5 TRBD1 once TRBV24-1 TGTGCCACCAGTGACCCCACCGGGACAGTGGAGACCCAGTACTTC CATSDPTGTVETQYF
TRBJ2-6 - - TRBV27 TGTGCCAGCAGTTGGGCGTCTGGGGCCAACGTCCTGACTTTC CASSWASGANVLTF
TRBJ1-5 - - TRBV19 TGTGCCAGTAGTATGACAGGCCCCGGGAGCAATCAGCCCCAGCATTTT CASSMTGPGSNQPQHF
TRBJ2-3 - - TRBV19 TGTGCCAGTAGAATGGGGCTAAACACAGATACGCAGTATTTT CASRMGLNTDTQYF
TRBJ2-3 - - TRBV3-1/TRBV3-2 TGTGCCAGCAGCCAGGTGGTCGGCAGCGGTACGCAGTATTTT CASSQVVGSGTQYF
TRBJ1-1 - - TRBV16 TGTGCCAGCAGCCGGACGGGAGACACTGAAGCTTTCTTT CASSRTGDTEAFF
TRBJ1-4 - once TRBV15 TGTGCCACCAGCAGAGACTCAGGGGCAAATGAAAAACTGTTTTTT CATSRDSGANEKLFF
TRBJ1-2 - - TRBV7-2 TGTGCCAGCATCGCAGACTATGGCTACACCTTC CASIADYGYTF
TRBJ2-7 TRBD1 - TRBV29-1 TGCAGCGTTTATACAGGGGTCGAGCAGTACTTC CSVYTGVEQYF
TRBJ1-4 TRBD1 - TRBV11-2 TGTGCCAGCAGCTCGGACAGGGGGCACAAGGGGGGCGAAAAACTGTTTTTT CASSSDRGHKGGEKLFF
TRBJ1-2 TRBD1 - TRBV7-2 TGTGCCAGCAGCCCAATACTAGAGGACAGGGTCTATGGCTACACCTTC CASSPILEDRVYGYTF
TRBJ2-7 - - TRBV5-8 TGTGCCAGCAGCTTGGTCAGGTCGGGGACCTACGAGCAGTACTTC CASSLVRSGTYEQYF
TRBJ1-5 TRBD1 once TRBV27 TGTGCCAGCAGTTCGAACAGGGGGACCTTCAATCAGCCCCAGCATTTT CASSSNRGTFNQPQHF
TRBJ2-2 - - TRBV5-1 TGCGCCAGCAGCAGAGGAGGGACAGCGAACACCGGGGAGCTGTTTTTT CASSRGGTANTGELFF
TRBJ1-5 TRBD1 - TRBV19 TGTGCCAGTAGTCCGACATCCGGGACAGGATTTTATAGCAATCAGCCCCAGCATTTT CASSPTSGTGFYSNQPQHF
TRBJ2-2 - - TRBV7-9 TGTGCCAGCAGCTTAGAACAGGGTAGGACCGGGGAGCTGTTTTTT CASSLEQGRTGELFF
TRBJ2-7 TRBD2 - TRBV9 TGTGCCAGCAGTAGCGGGGGGGCCTACGAGCAGTACTTC CASSSGGAYEQYF
TRBJ2-3 - - TRBV10-3 TGTGCCAGTGCGGTGGGTACTACTAGCACAGATACGCAGTATTTT CASAVGTTSTDTQYF
TRBJ2-5 TRBD1 once TRBV19 TGTGCCAGTAGTACCGGGACAGGGGCAAGTTTCCAGTACTTC CASSTGTGASFQYF
TRBJ1-1 TRBD1 - TRBV7-2 TGTGCCAGCAGCTTAGCCAGGGGGACTGAAGCTTTCTTT CASSLARGTEAFF
TRBJ1-2 TRBD1 once TRBV5-4 TGTGCCAGCAGTCCTACAGGGGGCGCGGGCTATGGCTACACCTTC CASSPTGGAGYGYTF
TRBJ2-5 - - TRBV10-3 TGTGCCATCAGTGGCAAGGGGGAACCGACCCAGTACTTC CAISGKGEPTQYF
TRBJ2-1 TRBD2 - TRBV5-1 TGCGCCAGCAGCTTGGTACTAGCGGGGCGTAACGGGGAGCAGTTCTTC CASSLVLAGRNGEQFF